This T cell receptor (beta chain) was recovered during a study of vaccination effects on CD4 cells after COVID-19. Viral peptide pool expansion of antigen-specific CD4+ T cells preceded sequencing in the ViraFEST assay. The culture ran for roughly ten days before CD4+ T cells were isolated. The person was diagnosed with PCR-confirmed SARS-CoV-2 infection between March and December 2020. TCRdb's table, derived via immunoSEQ multiplex PCR, lists solely in-frame clones and lacks some. The table has roughly 26,000 clones, about 80% seen once. Germline V gene sequence: CDR1 SNHLY, CDR2 FYNNEI. V lost 6 bases, J lost 0 bases, and 9 bases lay in between. The CDR3 sequence is 15 residues long. For this clone: The antigen is unknown.

The chain links TRBV2 to TRBJ2-6; D not certain. This sequence was found in a human donor who had a prior SARS-CoV-2 infection. Sequenced here: CD4+ T cells from PBMCs cultured with HCoV-NL63 spike peptides, sampled before COVID-19 vaccination. CDR3 in amino acids: CASRRYSSGANVLTF. In DNA form, the CDR3 reads TGTGCCAGCAGAAGATACAGCTCTGGGGCCAACGTCCTGACTTTC.